This TCR beta chain was sequenced in a study of molecular identifiers for immune sequencing clone quantification. TCRdb re-derived calls from the PCR reads in MiXCR, one entry per CDR3 protein. The sample shows under 650,000 distinct CDR3 sequences, less than 20% of them seen only once. This clonotype was found many times. V lost 2 bases and J 8 bases, leaving 23 bases between the germline ends. This CDR3 is built from 17 residues. Germline CDR1 and CDR2: SGDLS and YYNGEE. This receptor was identified in a human donor in good health. Some libraries in this study had Jurkat cell RNA spiked in. Sequenced input: naive CD8+ T cells from blood, with Jurkat cell RNA spiked in. Subset: FACS-sorted CD8+CD4-CCR7+CD45RA+ naive T cells. The V and J genes are TRBV9 and TRBJ2-4, with a possible D match to TRBD2 (5 bases). The CDR3 here is CASSVGSDGVISDIQYF. The CDR3 coding sequence is TGTGCCAGCAGCGTGGGATCGGACGGGGTCATATCGGACATTCAGTACTTC.